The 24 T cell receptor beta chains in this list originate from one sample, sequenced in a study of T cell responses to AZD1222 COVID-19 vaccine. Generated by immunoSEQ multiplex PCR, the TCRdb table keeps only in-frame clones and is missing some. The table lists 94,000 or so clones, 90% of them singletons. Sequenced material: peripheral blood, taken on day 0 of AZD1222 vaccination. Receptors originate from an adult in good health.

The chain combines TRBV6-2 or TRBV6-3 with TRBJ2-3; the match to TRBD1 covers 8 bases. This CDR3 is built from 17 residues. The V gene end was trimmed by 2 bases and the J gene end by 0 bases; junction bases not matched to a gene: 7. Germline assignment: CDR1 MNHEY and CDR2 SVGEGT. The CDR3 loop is CASSYPDREPSTDTQYF. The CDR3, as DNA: TGTGCCAGCAGTTACCCGGACAGGGAGCCCAGCACAGATACGCAGTATTTT.

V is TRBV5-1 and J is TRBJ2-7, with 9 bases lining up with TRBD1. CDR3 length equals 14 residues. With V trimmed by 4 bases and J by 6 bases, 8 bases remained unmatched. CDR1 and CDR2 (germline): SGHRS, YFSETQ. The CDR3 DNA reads TGCGCCAGCAGCCCAATGGGGACAGGGCCCGAGCAGTACTTC. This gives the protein CASSPMGTGPEQYF.

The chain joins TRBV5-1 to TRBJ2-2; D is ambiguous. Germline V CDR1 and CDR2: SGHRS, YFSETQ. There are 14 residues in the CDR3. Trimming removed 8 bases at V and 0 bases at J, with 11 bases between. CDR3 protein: CASGPSANTGELFF. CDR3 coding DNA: TGCGCCAGTGGACCATCTGCGAACACCGGGGAGCTGTTTTTT.

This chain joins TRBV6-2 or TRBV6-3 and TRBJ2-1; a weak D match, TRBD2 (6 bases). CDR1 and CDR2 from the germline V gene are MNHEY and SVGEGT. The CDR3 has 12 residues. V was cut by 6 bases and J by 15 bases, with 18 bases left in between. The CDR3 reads CASSRPRDWGFF. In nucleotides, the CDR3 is TGTGCCAGCAGCCGCCCTCGGGACTGGGGGTTCTTC.

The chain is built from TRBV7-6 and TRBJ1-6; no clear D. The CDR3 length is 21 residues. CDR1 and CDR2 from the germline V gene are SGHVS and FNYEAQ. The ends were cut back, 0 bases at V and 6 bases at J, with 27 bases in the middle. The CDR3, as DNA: TGTGCCAGCAGCTTAGCGCTCGGCAGCAGGACTCTCTGGGAAGTTAATTCACCCCTCCACTTT. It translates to CASSLALGSRTLWEVNSPLHF.

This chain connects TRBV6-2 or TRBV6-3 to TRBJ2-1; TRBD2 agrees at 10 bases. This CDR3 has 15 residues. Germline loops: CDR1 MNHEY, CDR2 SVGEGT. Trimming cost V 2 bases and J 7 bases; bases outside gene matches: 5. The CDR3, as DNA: TGTGCCAGCAGTTACCGGACTAGCGGTTTAAATGAGCAGTTCTTC. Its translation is CASSYRTSGLNEQFF.

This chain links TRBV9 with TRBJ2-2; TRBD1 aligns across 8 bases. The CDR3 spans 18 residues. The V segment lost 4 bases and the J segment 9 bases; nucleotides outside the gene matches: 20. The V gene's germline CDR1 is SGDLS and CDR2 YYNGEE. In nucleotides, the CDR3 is TGTGCCAGCAGCACGACGACAGGGGCCAACGAAAATGCCAGGGAGCTGTTTTTT. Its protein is CASSTTTGANENARELFF.

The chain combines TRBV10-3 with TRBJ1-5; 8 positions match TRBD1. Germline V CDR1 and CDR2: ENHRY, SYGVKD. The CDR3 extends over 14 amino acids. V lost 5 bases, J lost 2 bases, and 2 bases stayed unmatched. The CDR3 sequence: CAISPGQGNQPQHF. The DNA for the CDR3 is TGTGCCATCAGTCCGGGACAGGGCAATCAGCCCCAGCATTTT.

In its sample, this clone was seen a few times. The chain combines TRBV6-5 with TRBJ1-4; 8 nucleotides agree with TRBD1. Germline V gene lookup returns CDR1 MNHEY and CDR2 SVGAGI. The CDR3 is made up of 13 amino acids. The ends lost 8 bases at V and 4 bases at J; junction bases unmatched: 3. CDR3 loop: CASVGQGNEKLFF. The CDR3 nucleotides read TGTGCCAGCGTTGGACAGGGTAATGAAAAACTGTTTTTT.

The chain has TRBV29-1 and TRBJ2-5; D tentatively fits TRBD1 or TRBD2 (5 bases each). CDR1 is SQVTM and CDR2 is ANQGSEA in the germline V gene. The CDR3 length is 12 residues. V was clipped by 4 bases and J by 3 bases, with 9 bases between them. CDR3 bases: TGCAGCGTTGGAGGGGCGGAAGAGACCCAGTACTTC. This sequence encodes CSVGGAEETQYF.

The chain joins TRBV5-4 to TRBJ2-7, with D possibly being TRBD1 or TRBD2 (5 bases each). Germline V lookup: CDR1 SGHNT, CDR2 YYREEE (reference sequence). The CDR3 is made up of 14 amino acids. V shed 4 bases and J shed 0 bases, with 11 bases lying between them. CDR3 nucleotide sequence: TGTGCCAGCAGCCCCGGGACCCACTCCTACGAGCAGTACTTC. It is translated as CASSPGTHSYEQYF.

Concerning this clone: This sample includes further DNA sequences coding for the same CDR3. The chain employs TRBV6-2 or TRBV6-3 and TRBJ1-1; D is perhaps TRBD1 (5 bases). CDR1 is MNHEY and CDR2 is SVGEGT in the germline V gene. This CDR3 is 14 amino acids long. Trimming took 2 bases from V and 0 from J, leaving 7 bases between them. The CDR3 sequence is CASSYLTVNTEAFF. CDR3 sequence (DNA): TGTGCCAGCAGTTACCTGACAGTGAACACTGAAGCTTTCTTT.

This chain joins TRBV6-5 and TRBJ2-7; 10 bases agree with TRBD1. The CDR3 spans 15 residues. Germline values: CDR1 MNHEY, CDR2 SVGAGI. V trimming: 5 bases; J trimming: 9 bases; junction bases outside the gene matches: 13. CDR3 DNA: TGTGCCAGCAGTCTCACCGCCGGGACAGGGGTCGGGCAGTACTTC. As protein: CASSLTAGTGVGQYF.

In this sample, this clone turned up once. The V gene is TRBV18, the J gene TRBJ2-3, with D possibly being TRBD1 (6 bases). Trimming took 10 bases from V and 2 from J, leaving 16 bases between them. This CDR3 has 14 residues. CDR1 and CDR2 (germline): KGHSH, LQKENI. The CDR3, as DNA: TGTGCCACCAACCTCCGGGACAACACAGATACGCAGTATTTT. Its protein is CATNLRDNTDTQYF.

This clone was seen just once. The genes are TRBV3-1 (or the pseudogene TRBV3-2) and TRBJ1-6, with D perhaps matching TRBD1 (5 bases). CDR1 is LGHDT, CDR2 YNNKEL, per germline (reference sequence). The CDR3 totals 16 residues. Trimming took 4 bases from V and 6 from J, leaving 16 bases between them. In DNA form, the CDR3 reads TGTGCCAGCAGCCTAGGGACCGGACGGAGTAATTCACCCCTCCACTTT. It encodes CASSLGTGRSNSPLHF.

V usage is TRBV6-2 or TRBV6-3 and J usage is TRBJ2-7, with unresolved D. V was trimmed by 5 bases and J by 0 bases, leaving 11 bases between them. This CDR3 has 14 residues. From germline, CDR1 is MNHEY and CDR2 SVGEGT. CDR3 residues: CASSRASLSYEQYF. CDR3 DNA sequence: TGTGCCAGCAGTAGGGCTTCCCTCTCCTACGAGCAGTACTTC.

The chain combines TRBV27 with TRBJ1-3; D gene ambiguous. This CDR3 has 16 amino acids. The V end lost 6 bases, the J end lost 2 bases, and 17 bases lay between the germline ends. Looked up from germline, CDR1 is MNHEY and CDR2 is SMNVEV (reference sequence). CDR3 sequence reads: CASSSNRGPPGNTIYF. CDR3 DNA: TGTGCCAGCAGCTCCAATCGAGGCCCTCCTGGAAACACCATATATTTT.

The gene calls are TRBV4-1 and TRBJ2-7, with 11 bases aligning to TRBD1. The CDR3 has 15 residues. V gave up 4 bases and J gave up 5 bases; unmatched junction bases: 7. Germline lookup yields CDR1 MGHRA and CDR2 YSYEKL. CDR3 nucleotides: TGCGCCAGCAGCCCAAGGGACAGGGGGTCCAACGAGCAGTACTTC. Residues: CASSPRDRGSNEQYF.

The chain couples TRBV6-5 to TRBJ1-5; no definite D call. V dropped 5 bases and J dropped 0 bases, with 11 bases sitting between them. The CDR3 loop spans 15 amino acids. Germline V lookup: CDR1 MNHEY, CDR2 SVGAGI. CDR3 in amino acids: CASSPDGYSNQPQHF. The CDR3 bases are TGTGCCAGCAGTCCTGACGGGTATAGCAATCAGCCCCAGCATTTT.

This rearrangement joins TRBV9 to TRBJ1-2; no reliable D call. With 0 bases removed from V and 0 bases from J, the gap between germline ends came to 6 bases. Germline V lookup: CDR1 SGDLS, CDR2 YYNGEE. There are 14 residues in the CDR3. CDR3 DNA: TGTGCCAGCAGCGTAGACGGCACTAACTATGGCTACACCTTC. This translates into CASSVDGTNYGYTF.

CDR3 coding DNA: TGTGCCACCAGTGATGGGGTCTTTAGGGATGAGCAGTTCTTC. This translates into CATSDGVFRDEQFF. V gene TRBV24-1 combines with J gene TRBJ2-1, with D uncertain. Per germline, CDR1 KGHDR and CDR2 SFDVKD. V was cut by 3 bases and J by 8 bases, with 13 bases left in between. The CDR3 loop spans 14 amino acids.

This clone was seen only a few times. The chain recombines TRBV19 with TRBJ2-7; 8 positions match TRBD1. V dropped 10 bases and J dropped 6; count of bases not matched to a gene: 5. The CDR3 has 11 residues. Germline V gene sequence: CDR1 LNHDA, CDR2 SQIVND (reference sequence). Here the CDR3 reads CATQGAREQYF. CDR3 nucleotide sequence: TGTGCCACCCAGGGGGCCCGCGAGCAGTACTTC.

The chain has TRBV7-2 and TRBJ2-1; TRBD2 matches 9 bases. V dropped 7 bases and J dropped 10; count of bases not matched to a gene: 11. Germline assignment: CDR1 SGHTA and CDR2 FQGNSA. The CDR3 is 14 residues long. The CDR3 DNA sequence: TGTGCCAGCAACCCTTTTGCGGGAGGGCTGGAGCAGTTCTTC. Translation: CASNPFAGGLEQFF.

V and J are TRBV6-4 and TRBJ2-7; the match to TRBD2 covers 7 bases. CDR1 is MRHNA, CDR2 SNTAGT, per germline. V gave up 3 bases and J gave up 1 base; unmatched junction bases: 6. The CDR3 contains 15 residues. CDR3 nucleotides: TGTGCCAGCAGTGAATCTAGCGGCCCTTCCTACGAGCAGTACTTC. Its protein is CASSESSGPSYEQYF.